The entry below gives a single TCR beta chain sequence along with its context. Relapse after autologous stem cell transplantation occurred in every patient, and brentuximab vedotin exposure varied. This sample was included in a study of PD-1 blockade in classical Hodgkin lymphoma. The V end lost 3 bases, the J end lost 10 bases, and 22 bases lay between the germline ends. The CDR3 runs to 16 residues. Looked up from germline, CDR1 is KGHSH and CDR2 is LQKENI. Profiled with immunoSEQ multiplex PCR; TCRdb holds only in-frame clones, not every one. The sample shows 10,000 to 15,000 clones, approximately 79% of them seen only once.

This chain joins TRBV18 and TRBJ2-1, with D possibly matching TRBD1 (5 bases). The TCR originated in a human donor with classical Hodgkin lymphoma. The sequencing used peripheral blood mononuclear cells (PBMCs), collected at baseline. CDR3 amino acids: CASSPLPVQAIWEQFF. DNA of the CDR3: TGTGCCAGCTCACCGTTACCAGTACAGGCTATCTGGGAGCAGTTCTTC.